This entry lists 8 T cell receptor beta chains sequenced from one sample in a study of shared clonotypes between healthy human individuals. Cells designated naive CD8 were CD45RO-negative and were positively selected for CCR7, with terminally differentiated effector memory CD45RA+ cells excluded. The repertoire was sequenced with immunoSEQ multiplex PCR; TCRdb's copy has only in-frame clones and lacks some. This sample has around 2,000,000 clones; just over 90% occur once, and the top ten carry 1.5% to 2%. The sample was naive CD8+ T cells from PBMCs. These receptors were obtained from a man between 18 and 29 years old in good health. Some clones in this sample may be carry-over from other donors' samples.

The CDR3 DNA sequence: TGTGCCAGCAGTGAGGGCGGGAGTGCCAACGAGCAGTACTTC. Encoded protein: CASSEGGSANEQYF. V gene TRBV25-1 combines with J gene TRBJ2-5; 7 bases align to TRBD2. Gene TRBJ2-7 matches the end of the DNA better, so the J call may be wrong. Germline V gene data show CDR1 as MGHDK and CDR2 as SYGVNS. The CDR3 contains 14 residues.

This chain connects TRBV27 to TRBJ1-1; D is unresolved. CDR1 is MNHEY, CDR2 SMNVEV, per germline (reference sequence). V dropped 2 bases and J dropped 7 bases, with 11 bases sitting between them. CDR3 length: 13 residues. The CDR3 region has the DNA TGTGCCAGCAGTTTAGGGCCTCTCAATGAAGCTTTCTTT. This gives the protein CASSLGPLNEAFF.

The chain combines TRBV13 with TRBJ2-3; D call uncertain. The CDR3 is made up of 14 amino acids. Germline V CDR1 and CDR2: PRHDT, FYEKMQ (reference sequence). Between the trimmed V and J ends, which lost 2 bases and 3 bases, there was a span of 9 bases. This CDR3 is CASSLIVSTDTQYF. The CDR3 region has the DNA TGTGCCAGCAGCTTAATAGTATCGACAGATACGCAGTATTTT.

This clone is a singleton in its sample. V is TRBV28 and J is TRBJ1-5; 7 nucleotides match TRBD1. This CDR3 is 14 amino acids long. J gave up 4 bases and V 6 bases, and 6 bases lay outside the gene matches. The germline V gene encodes CDR1 MDHEN and CDR2 SYDVKM. The CDR3 DNA is TGTGCCAGCAGCCCCAGGGGGGTAAATCAGCCCCAGCATTTT. It is translated as CASSPRGVNQPQHF.

The chain recombines TRBV14 with TRBJ1-2; maybe TRBD1 (5 bases). Between the trimmed V and J ends, which lost 1 base and 3 bases, there was a span of 12 bases. The CDR3 consists of 15 residues. Per germline, CDR1 SGHDN and CDR2 FVKESK. The CDR3 loop is CASSQGGSAYYGYTF. CDR3 DNA sequence: TGTGCCAGCAGCCAAGGGGGCAGTGCCTACTATGGCTACACCTTC.

V is TRBV19 and J is TRBJ2-5; 7 nucleotides agree with TRBD2. V was clipped by 1 base and J by 0 bases; unmatched bases: 2. The length of the CDR3 is 15 residues. Germline lookup yields CDR1 LNHDA and CDR2 SQIVND (reference sequence). CDR3 nucleotide sequence: TGTGCCAGTAGTATAGTGCTAGCGGACCAAGAGACCCAGTACTTC. Residues: CASSIVLADQETQYF.

V gene TRBV29-1 combines with J gene TRBJ2-1, with 12 bases identical to TRBD2. V shed 4 bases and J 1 base; nucleotides not matched to a gene: 2. Germline V gene lookup returns CDR1 SQVTM and CDR2 ANQGSEA. CDR3 length equals 15 residues. The CDR3 nucleotides are TGCAGCGTTGCCGGACTAGCGGGGTCCTACAATGAGCAGTTCTTC. It encodes CSVAGLAGSYNEQFF.

This chain links TRBV29-1 with TRBJ2-1; TRBD2 agrees at 10 bases. V lost 8 bases to trimming and J lost 7 bases; unmatched junction nucleotides: 14. Germline CDR1 SQVTM, CDR2 ANQGSEA. The CDR3 sequence is 15 residues long. The CDR3 nucleotides read TGCAGCACAAAATATCAGCGGGAGGGGGCTAATGAGCAGTTCTTC. Residues: CSTKYQREGANEQFF.